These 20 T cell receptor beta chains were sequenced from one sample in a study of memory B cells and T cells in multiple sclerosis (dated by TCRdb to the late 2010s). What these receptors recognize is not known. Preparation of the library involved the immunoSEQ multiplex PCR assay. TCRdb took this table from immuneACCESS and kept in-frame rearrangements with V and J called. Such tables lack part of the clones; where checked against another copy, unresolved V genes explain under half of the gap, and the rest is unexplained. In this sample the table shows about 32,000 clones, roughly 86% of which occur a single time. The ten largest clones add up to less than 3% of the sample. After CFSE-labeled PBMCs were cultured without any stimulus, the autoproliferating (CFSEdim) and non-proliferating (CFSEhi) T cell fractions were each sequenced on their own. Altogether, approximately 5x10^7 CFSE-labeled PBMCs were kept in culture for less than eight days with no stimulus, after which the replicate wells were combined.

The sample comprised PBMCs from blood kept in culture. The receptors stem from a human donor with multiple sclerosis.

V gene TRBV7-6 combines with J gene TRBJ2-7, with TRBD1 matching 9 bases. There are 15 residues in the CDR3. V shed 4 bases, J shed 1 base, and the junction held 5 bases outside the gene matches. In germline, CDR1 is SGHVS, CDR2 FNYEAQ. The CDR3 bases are TGTGCCAGCAGCTACGGGACAGGGAAATCCTACGAGCAGTACTTC. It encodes CASSYGTGKSYEQYF.

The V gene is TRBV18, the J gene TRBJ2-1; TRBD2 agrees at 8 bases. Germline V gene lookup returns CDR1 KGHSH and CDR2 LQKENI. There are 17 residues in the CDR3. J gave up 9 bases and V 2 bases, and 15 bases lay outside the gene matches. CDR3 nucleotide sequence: TGTGCCAGCTCACCAATCGATAGCGGGATCAGTGGTGCTGAGCAGTTCTTC. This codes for CASSPIDSGISGAEQFF.

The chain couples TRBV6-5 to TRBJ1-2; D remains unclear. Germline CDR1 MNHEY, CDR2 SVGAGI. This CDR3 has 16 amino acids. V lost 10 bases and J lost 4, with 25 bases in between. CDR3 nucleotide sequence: TGTGCCACCACTTTCTCCTCCACGGGCCAACTCTATGGCTACACCTTC. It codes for CATTFSSTGQLYGYTF.

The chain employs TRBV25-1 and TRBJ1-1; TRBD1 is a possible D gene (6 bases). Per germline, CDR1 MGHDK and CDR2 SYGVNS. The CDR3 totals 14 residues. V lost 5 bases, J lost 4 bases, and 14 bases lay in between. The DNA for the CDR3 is TGTGCCAGCAGTAGGGACACCCTGGGCACTGAAGCTTTCTTT. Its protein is CASSRDTLGTEAFF.

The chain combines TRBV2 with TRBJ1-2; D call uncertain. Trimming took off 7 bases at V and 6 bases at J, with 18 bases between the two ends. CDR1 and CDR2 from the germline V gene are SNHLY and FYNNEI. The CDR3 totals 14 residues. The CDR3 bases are TGTGCCAGCAATCTTTTCCCGGACGGAGATGGCTACACCTTC. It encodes CASNLFPDGDGYTF.

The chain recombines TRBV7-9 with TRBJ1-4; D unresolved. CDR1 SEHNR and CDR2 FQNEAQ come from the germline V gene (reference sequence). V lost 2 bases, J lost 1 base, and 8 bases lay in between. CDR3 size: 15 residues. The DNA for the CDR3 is TGTGCCAGCAGCTTACTCGTGGGAACTAATGAAAAACTGTTTTTT. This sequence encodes CASSLLVGTNEKLFF. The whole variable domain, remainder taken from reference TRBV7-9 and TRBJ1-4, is DTGVSQNPRHKITKRGQNVTFRCDPISEHNRLYWYRQTLGQGPEFLTYFQNEAQLEKSRLLSDRFSAERPKGSFSTLEIQRTEQGDSAMYLCASSLLVGTNEKLFFGSGTQLSVL.

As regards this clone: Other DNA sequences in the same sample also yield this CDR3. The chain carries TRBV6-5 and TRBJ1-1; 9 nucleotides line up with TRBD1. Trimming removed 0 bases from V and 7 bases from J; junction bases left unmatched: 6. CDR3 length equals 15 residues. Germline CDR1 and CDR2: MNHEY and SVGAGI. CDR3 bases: TGTGCCAGCAGTTACTCGGGGACAGGGATAGATGAAGCTTTCTTT. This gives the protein CASSYSGTGIDEAFF.

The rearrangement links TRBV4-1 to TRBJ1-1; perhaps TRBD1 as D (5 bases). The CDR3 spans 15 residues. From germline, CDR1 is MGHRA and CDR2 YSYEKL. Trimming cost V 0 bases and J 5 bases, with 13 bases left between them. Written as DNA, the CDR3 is TGCGCCAGCAGCCAAGATGTAGGGACTGGGACTGAAGCTTTCTTT. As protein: CASSQDVGTGTEAFF.

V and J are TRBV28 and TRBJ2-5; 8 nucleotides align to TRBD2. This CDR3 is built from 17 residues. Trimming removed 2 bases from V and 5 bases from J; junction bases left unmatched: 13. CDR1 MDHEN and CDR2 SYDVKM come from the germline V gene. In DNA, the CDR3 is TGTGCCAGCAGTTTAGTCGGCGGGAGGCCCTGGGGGGAGACCCAGTACTTC. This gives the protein CASSLVGGRPWGETQYF. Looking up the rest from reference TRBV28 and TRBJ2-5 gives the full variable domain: DVKVTQSSRYLVKRTGEKVFLECVQDMDHENMFWYRQDPGLGLRLIYFSYDVKMKEKGDIPEGYSVSREKKERFSLILESASTNQTSMYLCASSLVGGRPWGETQYFGPGTRLLVL.

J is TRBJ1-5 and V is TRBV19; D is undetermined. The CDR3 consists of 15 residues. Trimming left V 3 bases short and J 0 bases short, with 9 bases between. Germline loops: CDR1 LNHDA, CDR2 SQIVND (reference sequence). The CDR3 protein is CASSIGIYSNQPQHF. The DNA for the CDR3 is TGTGCCAGTAGTATTGGCATCTATAGCAATCAGCCCCAGCATTTT.

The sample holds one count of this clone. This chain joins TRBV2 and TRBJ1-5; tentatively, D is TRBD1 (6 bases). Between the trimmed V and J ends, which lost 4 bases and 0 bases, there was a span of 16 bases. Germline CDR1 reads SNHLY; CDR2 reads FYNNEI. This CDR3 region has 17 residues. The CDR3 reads CASSVARTGLSNQPQHF. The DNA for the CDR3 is TGTGCCAGCAGTGTGGCAAGAACAGGGCTTAGCAATCAGCCCCAGCATTTT.

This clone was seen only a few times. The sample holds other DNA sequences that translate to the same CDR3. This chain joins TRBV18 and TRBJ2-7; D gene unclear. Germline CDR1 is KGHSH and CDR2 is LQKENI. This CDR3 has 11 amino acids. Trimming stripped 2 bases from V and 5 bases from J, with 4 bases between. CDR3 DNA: TGTGCCAGCTCACCAGATGACGAGCAGTACTTC. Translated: CASSPDDEQYF.

CDR3 protein: CASSLAGGGLSDTQYF. In DNA form, the CDR3 reads TGCGCCAGCAGCTTGGCCGGCGGGGGGTTGTCAGATACGCAGTATTTT. The rearrangement joins TRBV5-1 to TRBJ2-3; 8 nucleotides match TRBD2. V was pared by 0 bases and J by 4 bases, with 7 bases of the junction left unmatched. The CDR3 is made up of 16 amino acids. Germline CDR1 and CDR2: SGHRS and YFSETQ.

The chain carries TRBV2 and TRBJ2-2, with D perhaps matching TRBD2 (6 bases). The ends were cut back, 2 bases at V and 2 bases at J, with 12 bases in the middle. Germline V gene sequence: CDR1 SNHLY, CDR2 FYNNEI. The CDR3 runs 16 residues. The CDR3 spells CASSEIGGFNTGELFF. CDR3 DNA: TGTGCCAGCAGTGAAATCGGGGGATTCAACACCGGGGAGCTGTTTTTT.

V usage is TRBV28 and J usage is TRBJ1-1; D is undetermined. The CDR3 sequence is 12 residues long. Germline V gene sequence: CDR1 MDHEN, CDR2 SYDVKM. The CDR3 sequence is CVALSRPTEAFF. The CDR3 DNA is TGTGTCGCTCTCTCGCGTCCCACTGAAGCTTTCTTT. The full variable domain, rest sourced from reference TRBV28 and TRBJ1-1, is DVKVTQSSRYLVKRTGEKVFLECVQDMDHENMFWYRQDPGLGLRLIYFSYDVKMKEKGDIPEGYSVSREKKERFSLILESASTNQTSMYLCVALSRPTEAFFGQGTRLTVV.

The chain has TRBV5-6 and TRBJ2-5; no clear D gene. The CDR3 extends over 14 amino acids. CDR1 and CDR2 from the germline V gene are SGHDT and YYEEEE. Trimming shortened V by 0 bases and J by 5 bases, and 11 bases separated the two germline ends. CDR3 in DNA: TGTGCCAGCAGCTTGGACAATCCCAGGGAGACCCAGTACTTC. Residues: CASSLDNPRETQYF.

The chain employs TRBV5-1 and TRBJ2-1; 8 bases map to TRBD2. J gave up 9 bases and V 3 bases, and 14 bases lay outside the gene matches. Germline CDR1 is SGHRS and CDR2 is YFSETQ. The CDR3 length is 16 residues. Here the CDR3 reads CASSSLLAESSGEQFF. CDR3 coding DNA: TGCGCCAGCAGCTCCTTACTAGCGGAGTCCAGCGGTGAGCAGTTCTTC.

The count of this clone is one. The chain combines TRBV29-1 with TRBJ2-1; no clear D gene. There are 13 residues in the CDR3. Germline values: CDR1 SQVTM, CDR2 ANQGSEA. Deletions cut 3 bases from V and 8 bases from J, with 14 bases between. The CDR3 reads CSVDKGASDEQFF. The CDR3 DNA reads TGCAGCGTTGACAAGGGCGCCTCTGATGAGCAGTTCTTC.

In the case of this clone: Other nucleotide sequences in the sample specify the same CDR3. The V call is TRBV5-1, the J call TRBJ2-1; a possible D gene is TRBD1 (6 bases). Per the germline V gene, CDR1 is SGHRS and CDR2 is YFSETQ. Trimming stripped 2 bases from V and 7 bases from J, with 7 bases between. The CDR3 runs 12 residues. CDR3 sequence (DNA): TGCGCCAGCAGCTTACAGGGAAATGAGCAGTTCTTC. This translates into CASSLQGNEQFF.

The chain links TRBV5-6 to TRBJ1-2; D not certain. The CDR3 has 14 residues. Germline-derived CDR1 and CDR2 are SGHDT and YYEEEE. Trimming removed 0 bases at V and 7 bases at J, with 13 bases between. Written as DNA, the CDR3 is TGTGCCAGCAGCTTGGGATTACGGGATGGTGGCTACACCTTC. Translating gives CASSLGLRDGGYTF.